This record looks at one T cell receptor beta chain sequence and its context. The antigen is undetermined. Primers included in the PCR were 60 Vbeta and 13 Jbeta primers. In the original analysis: In a later analysis, of 70 million to 85 million unique beta chains, some 10 million appeared in at least two donors. The repertoire was sequenced with immunoSEQ multiplex PCR; TCRdb's copy has only in-frame clones and lacks some. Clone size and the V and J calls come from that table; the DNA yielded D and trimming. Counted here are roughly 140,000 clones, 70% to 85% occurring once; the ten biggest clones make up approximately 9.7%. V was pared by 8 bases and J by 7 bases, with 17 bases between. The CDR3 has 13 residues. Germline V gene data show CDR1 as SNHLY and CDR2 as FYNNEI. This sample is part of a study of cytomegalovirus exposure and HLA in healthy donors. Study as a whole: Researchers found that roughly 81% of some 400 genotyped donors fell within the Caucasian-associated ancestry cluster. Study findings and constraints: As a later analysis showed, several of the most significant clusters appeared to be linked to common viral pathogens. Sequencing likely caused a cluster of highly shared sequence variants.

The J gene is TRBJ1-1, the V gene TRBV2; D is perhaps TRBD1 (5 bases). The specimen was PBMCs. The clonotype originates from a woman in her sixties or seventies in good health and CMV-seropositive. The CDR3 DNA follows: TGTGCCAGCCTCCAGGGTTCAGCAGGTGAAGCTTTCTTT. As protein: CASLQGSAGEAFF.